Given below is one T cell receptor beta chain in context. What antigen it recognizes has not been identified. It has no much larger one-base neighbor in the sample; base qualities were not kept. This same CDR3 is encoded by further DNA sequences in the sample. The immunoSEQ kit was used, according to the manufacturer's recommendations, to generate TCR beta libraries from genomic DNA. To prepare the libraries, a first multiplex PCR with proprietary primers was run, followed by a second PCR that added unique barcodes, and a bead cleanup was done after each round. Each sample batch included a kit-provided positive control reaction and a negative control reaction. The final libraries were assessed on an Agilent 4200 TapeStation D1000 ScreenTape, pooled by volume, and quantified by qPCR. Sequencing was performed on an Illumina NextSeq500 using a MidOutput 150-cycle cartridge, with 156 Read1 cycles, 15 Index1 cycles, and the kit custom primers. The pooled library was loaded at roughly 1 pM with about 21% PhiX control spiked in. Turning to the authors' computational methods: Vendor-processed data were analyzed in R, with a clonotype defined as all T cells sharing the same CDR3 nucleotide sequence. In the clone abundance analyses, frequencies were normalized to the 10,000 most abundant clones in each sample. Public T cell clones, averaging fewer than five per sample, were removed before analysis. Dominant motifs were analyzed with ImmunoMap using the PAM10 matrix, a gap penalty of 30, and a homology threshold of 0.3, and motifs with a cumulative frequency of at least 0.01 were considered dominant. This is the immuneACCESS table as TCRdb keeps it, with only in-frame sequences that have V and J called. A part of the clones is gone; compared with another copy, unresolved V genes explain less than half, and the rest is unexplained. V, J and clone size reflect that table, while D and trimming were determined from the DNA. This sample gives 15,000 or so clones in total; about two thirds of them show up just once. Around 17% of the sample is in the top ten clones.

This sample is part of a study of radiation and T cells in renal cell carcinoma (dated by TCRdb to 2019 to 2021). As for the study more broadly: A total of approximately 53 samples underwent TCR beta sequencing, made up of about 26 tumors and about 27 peripheral blood samples. In the approximately 49 samples combined, about 4 million unique CDR3 nucleotide sequences were found, encoding approximately 2,800,000 unique CDR3 amino acid sequences.

Overall study results and their limits: Compared with control tumors, irradiated tumors had a greater number of dominant CDR3 motifs, and these motifs made up a bigger portion of the repertoire. Irradiated tumors showed higher TCR clonality than controls, with the top 100 clonotypes averaging around 50% of the repertoire versus around 45% in nephrectomy-only tumors. Effects of radiation dose or scheduling on the TCR repertoire could not be addressed with the single-armed trial design. Intratumoral heterogeneity went uncaptured because the only tumor material available was small regions of approximately 0.9 g.

In the germline V gene, CDR1 corresponds to SGDLS and CDR2 to YYNGEE. The CDR3 numbers 14 residues from cysteine through phenylalanine. Just CDR3 DNA is preserved here, 42 bases in frame from base 1. Ends trimmed: V by 0 bases, J by 4 bases; bases unmatched to a gene: 0. This specimen's time point label, interpreted: tumor resected at nephrectomy. The sample's treatment or condition label, in plain terms: treatment-naive control, cytoreductive nephrectomy. Control tumors were obtained from treatment-naive renal cell carcinoma patients in whom cytoreductive nephrectomy was performed without prior radiation. All patients had renal cell carcinoma with clear cell pathology. Control tumors used for TCR sequencing came from several females and some twelve males, resected 2011 to 2014, with median age around 62 years (range roughly 40 to 90). Tumor processing involved mechanical dissociation, digestion with collagenase/hyaluronidase at 37 degrees C, handling in gentleMACS C tubes, and storage in liquid nitrogen. The QIAamp DNA Blood Mini Kit (Qiagen) was used to prepare genomic DNA for TCR sequencing. The analyses included just those samples that passed every quality control check.

The V and J genes are TRBV9 and TRBJ2-7, with 11 bases aligning to TRBD2. This TCR came from a man aged 55-75 years with renal cell carcinoma. This specimen consisted of tumor tissue, obtained from a patient whose treatment was nephrectomy without radiotherapy. The CDR3 here reads CASSVGLAGYEQYF. The DNA sequence is as follows: TGTGCCAGCAGCGTAGGACTAGCGGGATACGAGCAGTACTTC.